This T cell receptor beta chain came from a study of Graves' ophthalmopathy and Graves' hyperthyroidism. Study-level information: Blood was drawn at initial diagnosis, before any treatment.

Other autoimmune diseases, uncontrolled infections, pregnancy or lactation ruled patients out of participation. Diagnosis relied on clinical symptoms, serum thyroxine, TRAb, thyroid ultrasound and orbital computed tomography. The table lists this clonotype with many counts. Amplification of TCR beta CDR3 regions used RNA transcripts. The workflow started with a first-round RT-PCR run with HTBI primers and then moved on to a second-round multiplex PCR. TCRdb analysed the multiplex PCR reads with MiXCR anew, one entry per CDR3 protein. The data show some 350,000 distinct CDR3 sequences, with about a sixth seen just once and around 2.4% held by the top ten. The CDR3 length is 13 residues. Trimming left V 6 bases short and J 2 bases short, with 11 bases between. Germline CDR1 and CDR2: SGHRS and YFSETQ.

Material for sequencing was peripheral blood. This clonotype was obtained from an adult woman with stable Graves' hyperthyroidism. The chain couples TRBV5-1 to TRBJ2-5; D unclear. CDR3 sequence (DNA): TGCGCCAGCATGCTGTCAACTCAAGAGACCCAGTACTTC. Translating it yields CASMLSTQETQYF.